The rows below give T cell receptor beta chains drawn from one sample of a study of blood T cell repertoires in COVID-19. This table comes from immunoSEQ multiplex PCR, and its TCRdb copy is limited to in-frame clones, with some not included. Among around 250,000 clones listed, roughly 86% were seen once. The material sequenced was PBMCs or T cells enriched from blood (not recorded which). The receptors were sampled from a woman aged 45-60 years who had recovered from COVID-19. CDR3s include the opening cysteine and the closing phenylalanine or tryptophan. D genes are given only for firm matches. Expanded clones are given a class, and other clones once, few, many or no size at all.

>TRBD2|TRBV6-4|TRBJ2-1|.
CASSSGRGDNEQFF
TGTGCCAGCAGTTCCGGACGGGGGGACAATGAGCAGTTCTTC
>.|TRBV6-1|TRBJ1-1|.
CASSEYRGDTEAFF
TGTGCCAGCAGTGAATACCGGGGAGACACTGAAGCTTTCTTT
>TRBD2|TRBV30|TRBJ2-2|.
CAWSVHGREAGELFF
TGTGCCTGGAGTGTACACGGGAGGGAAGCCGGGGAGCTGTTTTTT
>TRBD1|TRBV10-3|TRBJ1-5|.
CAIRGTGDQPQHF
TGTGCCATCAGGGGGACAGGGGATCAGCCCCAGCATTTT
>TRBD1|TRBV28|TRBJ2-2|.
CASSGTGGASGELFF
TGTGCCAGCAGTGGGACAGGGGGCGCGTCGGGGGAGCTGTTTTTT
>TRBD1|TRBV5-5|TRBJ2-7|.
CASSWGDRVGGYEQYF
TGTGCCAGCAGCTGGGGGGACAGGGTGGGCGGTTACGAGCAGTACTTC
>TRBD2|TRBV5-4|TRBJ2-7|once
CASSLSASGSRREQYF
TGTGCCAGCAGCTTATCGGCTAGCGGGAGTCGTCGGGAGCAGTACTTC
>TRBD1|TRBV2|TRBJ1-4|.
CASRKGQGRTNEKLFF
TGTGCCAGCAGGAAGGGACAGGGTCGGACTAATGAAAAACTGTTTTTT
>TRBD2|TRBV28|TRBJ2-2|once
CASSLRGRPPGELFF
TGTGCCAGCAGTTTGCGCGGGAGGCCACCTGGGGAGCTGTTTTTT
>TRBD1|TRBV9|TRBJ1-1|few
CASLRAGGTEAFF
TGTGCCAGTCTCCGGGCAGGGGGTACTGAAGCTTTCTTT
>TRBD1|TRBV4-1|TRBJ1-2|.
CASSQDSDRGSGYTF
TGCGCCAGCAGCCAAGATTCGGACAGGGGTTCTGGCTACACCTTC
>TRBD1|TRBV19|TRBJ1-1|.
CASSPGGAVTEAFF
TGTGCCAGTAGCCCAGGGGGCGCGGTCACTGAAGCTTTCTTT
>.|TRBV9|TRBJ1-3|.
CASSTSTDSGNTIYF
TGTGCCAGCAGCACCTCGACAGATTCTGGAAACACCATATATTTT
>.|TRBV3-1/TRBV3-2|TRBJ2-1|.
CASSQEPGNPYNEQFF
TGTGCCAGCAGCCAAGAACCAGGGAATCCCTACAATGAGCAGTTCTTC
>.|TRBV7-9|TRBJ2-1|.
CASSTLRLGTYNEQFF
TGTGCCAGCAGCACCCTCCGACTAGGAACCTACAATGAGCAGTTCTTC
>TRBD2|TRBV19|TRBJ2-1|once
CASSIGAGGPSNEQFF
TGTGCCAGTAGTATTGGAGCGGGAGGGCCGAGCAATGAGCAGTTCTTC
>.|TRBV12-3/TRBV12-4|TRBJ1-5|.
CASRGTPGQPQHF
TGTGCCAGCAGGGGGACACCGGGACAGCCCCAGCATTTT
>.|TRBV11-2|TRBJ2-1|.
CASSAGSYNEQFF
TGTGCCAGCAGTGCGGGGTCCTACAATGAGCAGTTCTTC
>.|TRBV5-6|TRBJ2-5|.
CASSYTGDVETQYF
TGTGCCAGCAGCTACACGGGGGACGTAGAGACCCAGTACTTC
>TRBD2|TRBV2|TRBJ2-2|few
CASSEVKLAGDLELFF
TGTGCCAGCAGTGAAGTAAAACTAGCGGGAGATCTGGAGCTGTTTTTT
>.|TRBV28|TRBJ1-1|.
CASSDRTVSTEAFF
TGTGCCAGCAGCGACAGGACGGTGAGCACTGAAGCTTTCTTT
>TRBD1|TRBV11-2|TRBJ2-2|.
CASSLRTGTNTGELFF
TGTGCCAGCAGCCTACGGACAGGAACGAACACCGGGGAGCTGTTTTTT
>TRBD2|TRBV4-2|TRBJ2-7|.
CASSPGLAGGPRTYEQYF
TGTGCCAGCAGCCCGGGACTAGCGGGAGGACCCAGAACCTACGAGCAGTACTTC
>.|TRBV7-2|TRBJ1-2|.
CASSTGPDNRDGYTF
TGTGCCAGCAGCACTGGGCCGGACAATAGGGATGGCTACACCTTC
>TRBD2|TRBV7-3|TRBJ2-3|once
CASSRHSGRAGDTQYF
TGTGCCAGCAGCCGACATAGCGGGAGGGCCGGAGATACGCAGTATTTT
>TRBD2|TRBV10-2|TRBJ2-7|.
CASRLAGLSGEQYF
TGCGCCAGCAGACTAGCGGGTCTCTCTGGCGAGCAGTACTTC
>.|TRBV11-2|TRBJ2-7|.
CASSPFSGAAYEQYF
TGTGCCAGCAGCCCCTTCTCAGGGGCCGCCTACGAGCAGTACTTC
>TRBD2|TRBV5-4|TRBJ2-2|few
CASSSTGLAGVPGELFF
TGTGCCAGCAGCTCGACGGGACTAGCGGGAGTTCCCGGGGAGCTGTTTTTT
>TRBD1|TRBV18|TRBJ2-1|few
CASSLTTGAYYNEQFF
TGTGCCAGCTCACTAACGACAGGGGCCTACTACAATGAGCAGTTCTTC
>TRBD2|TRBV7-2|TRBJ2-2|.
CASSLVISGTRNTGELFF
TGTGCCAGCAGCTTAGTTATTAGCGGGACAAGGAACACCGGGGAGCTGTTTTTT
>.|TRBV2|TRBJ1-1|once
CASGANGGVNTEAFF
TGTGCCAGCGGAGCAAATGGGGGGGTGAACACTGAAGCTTTCTTT
>.|TRBV6-6|TRBJ1-3|.
CASSMEGGLSGNTIYF
TGTGCCAGCAGCATGGAGGGCGGGCTCTCTGGAAACACCATATATTTT
>.|TRBV29-1|TRBJ2-7|.
CSAEEGYEQYF
TGCAGCGCCGAGGAGGGATACGAGCAGTACTTC
>TRBD2|TRBV7-6|TRBJ2-3|.
CASSPRVLAGADTQYF
TGTGCCAGCAGCCCCAGAGTACTAGCGGGGGCAGATACGCAGTATTTT
>.|TRBV27|TRBJ2-5|.
CASSLGMGLSETQYF
.
>TRBD1|TRBV7-9|TRBJ2-1|.
CASSLDGTGPYNEQFF
TGTGCCAGCAGCTTAGATGGGACAGGCCCGTACAATGAGCAGTTCTTC
>TRBD2|TRBV7-2|TRBJ2-3|.
CASSLATGGLDTQYF
TGTGCCAGCAGCTTAGCAACGGGAGGATTAGATACGCAGTATTTT
>.|TRBV6-6|TRBJ2-7|.
CASQIIDSSYEQYF
TGTGCCAGCCAGATCATAGACAGCTCCTACGAGCAGTACTTC
>TRBD1|TRBV5-4|TRBJ2-2|.
CASSLGRQGAQWGGELFF
TGTGCCAGCAGCTTGGGCCGACAGGGAGCTCAATGGGGCGGGGAGCTGTTTTTT
>TRBD2|TRBV5-1|TRBJ2-5|.
CASSLPTSEETQYF
TGCGCCAGCAGCCTGCCGACTAGCGAAGAGACCCAGTACTTC
>.|TRBV4-3|TRBJ2-7|.
CASSLPDFSYEQYF
TGCGCCAGCAGCCTACCGGACTTTTCCTACGAGCAGTACTTC
>TRBD2|TRBV15|TRBJ2-1|.
CATSRGSSGDNNEQFF
TGTGCCACCAGCAGAGGAAGTAGCGGGGACAACAATGAGCAGTTCTTC
>TRBD2|TRBV6-5|TRBJ2-3|.
CASSTSGPPTSTQYF
TGTGCCAGCAGCACTAGCGGCCCCCCAACATCTACGCAGTATTTT